This entry is about one TCR beta chain. Its cognate antigen is unknown. One end of the junction varies from germline; a read error may be responsible. The source of the sample is a study of cytomegalovirus exposure and HLA in healthy donors. Whole-study findings and limits: Because they were indistinguishable, some V segments, including TRBV6-2 and TRBV6-3, were excluded.

CDR1 MNHEY and CDR2 SVGAGI come from the germline V gene. This CDR3 has 14 residues. Both 60 Vbeta primers and 13 Jbeta primers went into the PCR. The protocol was immunoSEQ multiplex PCR, while the TCRdb copy is restricted to in-frame clones and leaves out a portion. Here the sample table reports 35,000 to 45,000 clones. The sequencing sample was made of PBMCs. This TCR derives from a male donor in good health and CMV-seronegative. The chain couples TRBV6-5 to TRBJ2-5; 7 bases map to TRBD1. CDR3 loop: CASSYDREKRPTDF. The CDR3 DNA is TGTGCCAGCAGTTACGACAGGGAGAAAAGACCCACTGACTTC.